Listed below are T cell receptor beta chains from one sample, sequenced in a study of post-analysis software for immune sequencing data. TCRdb used MiXCR to reprocess the PCR reads, holding one entry per CDR3 protein. The profile shows about 400,000 distinct CDR3 sequences, about a third of them singletons. Sample: blood. The receptors come from a girl aged 5 to 17 with multiple sclerosis. CDR3s leave out the opening cysteine and the closing phenylalanine or tryptophan. Each record gives: V gene, J gene, CDR3 protein.

v_gene: TRBV7-9
j_gene: TRBJ2-1
CDR3aa: ASSLLRGSPSSYNEQF

v_gene: TRBV15
j_gene: TRBJ1-1
CDR3aa: ATSRPGHSLTEAF

v_gene: TRBV29-1
j_gene: TRBJ2-1
CDR3aa: SVEQVRREQF

v_gene: TRBV12-3/TRBV12-4
j_gene: TRBJ1-2
CDR3aa: ASSTLGLENYGYT

v_gene: TRBV6-6
j_gene: TRBJ2-7
CDR3aa: ASSSPGTVSYEQY

v_gene: TRBV6-2/TRBV6-3
j_gene: TRBJ1-2
CDR3aa: ASRDIHRETNYGYT

v_gene: TRBV27
j_gene: TRBJ2-3
CDR3aa: ASSLQQGGDTQY

v_gene: TRBV7-9
j_gene: TRBJ1-6
CDR3aa: ASSPRQGSSNSPLH

v_gene: TRBV18
j_gene: TRBJ2-5
CDR3aa: ASARGVQETQY

v_gene: TRBV24-1
j_gene: TRBJ2-5
CDR3aa: ATSDNPGQGTQETQY

v_gene: TRBV7-9
j_gene: TRBJ1-2
CDR3aa: ASSLEGGQDGYT

v_gene: TRBV15
j_gene: TRBJ1-5
CDR3aa: ATSLAYQPQH

v_gene: TRBV6-1
j_gene: TRBJ2-7
CDR3aa: ASKDRAFLGEQY

v_gene: TRBV4-1
j_gene: TRBJ2-1
CDR3aa: ASSQEGWGLAGGGNEQF

v_gene: TRBV7-9
j_gene: TRBJ2-5
CDR3aa: ASSSGTGQEQY

v_gene: TRBV14
j_gene: TRBJ2-3
CDR3aa: ASSQVFADTQY

v_gene: TRBV27
j_gene: TRBJ2-3
CDR3aa: ASGPRLAGTDTQY

v_gene: TRBV7-9
j_gene: TRBJ1-2
CDR3aa: ASNHAGTGEEMSGYT

v_gene: TRBV5-5
j_gene: TRBJ2-5
CDR3aa: ASSLVGTSGVSETQY

v_gene: TRBV4-3
j_gene: TRBJ1-4
CDR3aa: ASSQGLGEKLF

v_gene: TRBV9
j_gene: TRBJ2-5
CDR3aa: ASSGPRGTQY

v_gene: TRBV5-8
j_gene: .
CDR3aa: ASSLDRTGSQTQY

v_gene: TRBV11-2
j_gene: TRBJ2-3
CDR3aa: ASSFDKDRGSTDTQY

v_gene: TRBV27
j_gene: TRBJ2-7
CDR3aa: ASWTGGASYEQY

v_gene: TRBV4-1
j_gene: TRBJ1-5
CDR3aa: ASSHLRNNQPQH

v_gene: TRBV12-3/TRBV12-4
j_gene: TRBJ1-1
CDR3aa: ASSLGQTMNTEAF

v_gene: TRBV7-2
j_gene: TRBJ2-7
CDR3aa: ASRVRNTVGEQY

v_gene: TRBV21-1
j_gene: TRBJ2-1
CDR3aa: ASTPPGRNEQF

v_gene: TRBV6-2/TRBV6-3
j_gene: TRBJ2-5
CDR3aa: ASSYGTSGEETQY

v_gene: TRBV9
j_gene: TRBJ2-1
CDR3aa: ASSVAGTANEQF

v_gene: TRBV5-6
j_gene: TRBJ1-2
CDR3aa: ASSLPQGSGYT

v_gene: TRBV12-3/TRBV12-4
j_gene: TRBJ2-7
CDR3aa: ASSFGGAVYEQY

v_gene: TRBV20-1
j_gene: TRBJ2-6
CDR3aa: SARAQDRGISSGANVLT

v_gene: TRBV3-1
j_gene: TRBJ1-5
CDR3aa: ASSPGQTNQPQH

v_gene: TRBV7-9
j_gene: TRBJ2-3
CDR3aa: ASSLEGQIRTDTQY

v_gene: TRBV3-1
j_gene: TRBJ1-2
CDR3aa: ASSHSYRGSRMGYT

v_gene: TRBV27
j_gene: TRBJ2-5
CDR3aa: ASREEQGGSGETQY

v_gene: TRBV4-2
j_gene: TRBJ2-3
CDR3aa: ASSQGTGGSDTQY

v_gene: TRBV7-9
j_gene: TRBJ2-1
CDR3aa: ASSLSLLEQF

v_gene: TRBV20-1
j_gene: TRBJ1-2
CDR3aa: SARSSGDPYGYT

v_gene: TRBV10-1
j_gene: TRBJ2-1
CDR3aa: ASSEGGTWQF

v_gene: TRBV5-1
j_gene: TRBJ2-5
CDR3aa: ASGSSAGGEETQY

v_gene: TRBV12-3/TRBV12-4
j_gene: TRBJ1-1
CDR3aa: ASSSSGGLNTEAF

v_gene: TRBV20-1
j_gene: TRBJ1-4
CDR3aa: SAHFRANEKLF

v_gene: TRBV12-3/TRBV12-4
j_gene: TRBJ2-5
CDR3aa: ASSFGTQETQY

v_gene: TRBV12-3/TRBV12-4
j_gene: TRBJ2-1
CDR3aa: ASSFSGQGGEQF

v_gene: TRBV9
j_gene: TRBJ2-1
CDR3aa: ASSVGSQVGQQF

v_gene: TRBV29-1
j_gene: TRBJ2-6
CDR3aa: SVEEYGPGANVLT

v_gene: TRBV6-2/TRBV6-3
j_gene: TRBJ2-3
CDR3aa: ASSYPQGGADTQY

v_gene: TRBV7-2
j_gene: TRBJ2-2
CDR3aa: ASTLQGAGNTGELF

v_gene: TRBV7-6
j_gene: TRBJ1-4
CDR3aa: ASSPTTTNEKLF

v_gene: TRBV24-1
j_gene: TRBJ2-3
CDR3aa: TTSAVARTDTQY

v_gene: TRBV25-1
j_gene: TRBJ2-5
CDR3aa: ASSEIRWTGDVETQY

v_gene: TRBV14
j_gene: TRBJ2-1
CDR3aa: ASSQVLGTYEQF

v_gene: TRBV12-3/TRBV12-4
j_gene: TRBJ1-4
CDR3aa: ASSRVTGLNEKLF